The 30 T cell receptor beta chains given below trace back to one sample, sequenced in a study of T cells in localized non-small cell lung cancer (dated by TCRdb to the early 2020s). Libraries came from the immunoSEQ multiplex PCR assay. The source is immuneACCESS, and TCRdb retained only in-frame sequences with V and J called. Part of the clones is not carried over; for the studies checked, unresolved V genes explain less than half of this, and the remainder is unexplained. The sample includes about 11,000 clones, with about 80% observed a single time. 25% to 35% of the sample rests with the top ten. Sequenced material: peripheral blood, taken before any cancer treatment. The receptors were gathered from a male donor aged 60 or over with stage I lung adenocarcinoma.

The V gene is TRBV6-6, the J gene TRBJ1-2, with TRBD1 identical over 7 bases. The CDR3 sequence is 14 residues long. J lost 4 bases, V lost 6 bases, and 8 bases had no gene match. In germline, CDR1 is MNHNY, CDR2 SVGAGI (reference sequence). Here the CDR3 DNA reads TGTGCCAGCAGCTCCCAAGGGGGCGGCTATGGCTACACCTTC. Protein sequence: CASSSQGGGYGYTF.

This sequence joins TRBV7-3 and TRBJ2-5, with TRBD1 identical over 8 bases. Losses at the gene ends were 5 bases for V and 0 bases for J; bases not matched to a gene: 8. The germline gives CDR1 SGHTA, CDR2 FQGTGA. This CDR3 is built from 16 residues. The CDR3 DNA follows: TGTGCCAGCAGCCTAGGGACAGGAACTTACCAAGAGACCCAGTACTTC. Protein sequence: CASSLGTGTYQETQYF.

This chain connects TRBV4-3 to TRBJ2-1, with D tentatively TRBD1 (6 bases). The CDR3 is 14 amino acids. CDR1 and CDR2 (germline): LGHNA, YSLEER. Trimming removed 1 base from V and 6 bases from J, with 10 bases in between. CDR3 residues: CASSQGNRVNEQFF. In nucleotides, the CDR3 is TGCGCCAGCAGCCAAGGCAACAGGGTCAATGAGCAGTTCTTC.

This clone turned up a few times. This chain links TRBV5-1 with TRBJ1-2; a possible D gene is TRBD1 (6 bases). Trimming removed 4 bases at V and 4 bases at J, with 14 bases between. The germline CDR1 and CDR2 sequences are SGHRS and YFSETQ. The CDR3 sequence is 14 residues long. The CDR3: CASSPVGGLYGYTF. The CDR3 DNA sequence: TGCGCCAGCAGCCCGGTCGGGGGGCTCTATGGCTACACCTTC.

This clone came up a few times. The chain has TRBV28 and TRBJ2-1; the match to TRBD2 covers 9 bases. CDR1 is MDHEN, CDR2 SYDVKM, per germline. Unmatched junction bases numbered 7, after V lost 1 base and J lost 6 bases. This CDR3 contains 16 residues. The CDR3 sequence: CASSLSKRGEGNEQFF. The CDR3 bases are TGTGCCAGCAGTTTATCCAAGCGGGGGGAGGGCAATGAGCAGTTCTTC.

The chain recombines TRBV7-3 with TRBJ2-1; TRBD1 matches at 7 bases. CDR3 size: 16 residues. From germline, CDR1 is SGHTA and CDR2 FQGTGA. V dropped 5 bases and J dropped 8; count of bases not matched to a gene: 15. CDR3 DNA: TGTGCCAGCAGCCCTTATCACCTTGGACAGGTCGATGAGCAGTTCTTC. This gives the protein CASSPYHLGQVDEQFF.

The chain joins TRBV11-2 to TRBJ2-3, with 11 bases matching TRBD2. V lost 5 bases and J lost 4; bases outside the gene matches: 5. The CDR3 consists of 15 residues. CDR1 is SGHAT and CDR2 is FQNNGV in the germline V gene. As DNA, the CDR3 is TGTGCCAGCAGCCTTAGCGGGGGGGAGTCAGATACGCAGTATTTT. Its translation is CASSLSGGESDTQYF.

The chain has TRBV9 and TRBJ1-4; 10 nucleotides align to TRBD1. The CDR3 contains 17 residues. CDR1 and CDR2 from the germline V gene are SGDLS and YYNGEE. V shed 0 bases, J shed 7 bases, and the junction held 9 bases outside the gene matches. The CDR3 is CASSVGDRGHGTEKLFF. CDR3 bases: TGTGCCAGCAGCGTAGGGGACAGGGGCCACGGGACTGAAAAACTGTTTTTT.

This clone has more than one count but fewer than ten. The chain couples TRBV2 to TRBJ2-1; D may be TRBD2 (6 bases). V dropped 3 bases and J dropped 3 bases, with 9 bases sitting between them. The germline CDR1 and CDR2 sequences are SNHLY and FYNNEI. This CDR3 region has 14 residues. DNA of the CDR3: TGTGCCAGCAGTGACGGAGGGGACTACAATGAGCAGTTCTTC. It specifies CASSDGGDYNEQFF.

This clone was counted a single time. This CDR3 reads CASGTSNQPQHF. The CDR3 DNA is TGTGCCAGCGGGACATCCAATCAGCCCCAGCATTTT. This rearrangement joins TRBV6-1 to TRBJ1-5; D might be TRBD1 (6 bases). This CDR3 comprises 12 residues. V shed 8 bases and J shed 3 bases, with 8 bases lying between them. From germline, CDR1 is MNHNS and CDR2 SASEGT.

The V call is TRBV18, the J call TRBJ2-1, with a weak D call TRBD1 (5 bases). The length of the CDR3 is 15 residues. The V gene lost 3 bases and the J gene lost 5 bases, with 14 bases spanning the gap. In germline, CDR1 is KGHSH, CDR2 LQKENI. The CDR3 protein is CASSPRQRQDNEQFF. DNA for the CDR3: TGTGCCAGCTCACCGAGACAGCGCCAGGACAATGAGCAGTTCTTC. Supplemented by reference TRBV18 and TRBJ2-1, the full variable domain reads NAGVMQNPRHLVRRRGQEARLRCSPMKGHSHVYWYRQLPEEGLKFMVYLQKENIIDESGMPKERFSAEFPKEGPSILRIQQVVRGDSAAYFCASSPRQRQDNEQFFGPGTRLTVL.

The chain links TRBV6-5 to TRBJ2-1; D gene unclear. The CDR3 contains 13 residues. Trimming took off 0 bases at V and 4 bases at J, with 4 bases between the two ends. Germline CDR1 is MNHEY and CDR2 is SVGAGI. The DNA for the CDR3 is TGTGCCAGCAGTTACTCGAGGTACAATGAGCAGTTCTTC. Translation: CASSYSRYNEQFF.

The chain joins TRBV21-1 to TRBJ1-6; the table names TRBD1, a call not compared with the DNA. TRBV21-1 is a documented pseudogene. The CDR3 sequence is 14 residues long. The chain's CDR3 is CASSRRTGWSPLHF. CDR3 bases: TGTGCCAGCAGCAGGAGGACAGGGTGGTCACCCCTCCACTTT.

This chain uses TRBV6-5 with TRBJ2-7; D is possibly TRBD2 (6 bases). The CDR3 has 14 amino acids. V lost 5 bases, J lost 2 bases, and 13 bases lay in between. From germline, CDR1 is MNHEY and CDR2 SVGAGI. CDR3 loop: CASSTPPGAYEQYF. CDR3 nucleotide sequence: TGTGCCAGCAGTACCCCTCCGGGGGCCTACGAGCAGTACTTC.

With regard to this clone: The junction shows a germline mismatch at one end, possibly a read error. The chain uses TRBV7-6 and TRBJ2-2, with D unclear. From germline, CDR1 is SGHVS and CDR2 FNYEAQ. The CDR3 contains 15 residues. CDR3 residues: CASSLRIGNPGELFF. CDR3 in DNA: TGTGCCAGCAGCTTACGAATAGGGAACCCCGGGGAGCTGTTTTTT.

This clone showed up just a few times. The chain is built from TRBV2 and TRBJ1-5; 8 bases are a match to TRBD1. Germline V CDR1 and CDR2: SNHLY, FYNNEI. With V trimmed by 4 bases and J by 4 bases, 6 bases remained unmatched. The CDR3 totals 15 residues. DNA of the CDR3: TGTGCCAGCAGTGCACAGGGGGGAAGTAATCAGCCCCAGCATTTT. Translation: CASSAQGGSNQPQHF.

This chain connects TRBV27 to TRBJ1-2; 8 bases match TRBD1. The J segment lost 1 base and the V segment lost 2 bases, leaving 9 bases of the junction unmatched. CDR3 length: 17 residues. CDR1 and CDR2 from the germline V gene are MNHEY and SMNVEV (reference sequence). DNA for the CDR3: TGTGCCAGCAGTTTAAACGCCGCAGGGGGCTATAACTATGGCTACACCTTC. Translation gives CASSLNAAGGYNYGYTF.

The chain has TRBV7-2 and TRBJ2-7, with D tentatively TRBD2 (5 bases). The ends were cut back, 0 bases at V and 6 bases at J, with 12 bases in the middle. The germline V gene encodes CDR1 SGHTA and CDR2 FQGNSA. The length of the CDR3 is 14 residues. CDR3 amino acids: CASSLATGRGEQYF. CDR3 in DNA: TGTGCCAGCAGCTTAGCAACGGGCCGGGGCGAGCAGTACTTC.

The chain joins TRBV6-6 to TRBJ2-5, with unresolved D. Trimming shortened V by 0 bases and J by 13 bases, and 12 bases separated the two germline ends. Germline CDR1 is MNHNY and CDR2 is SVGAGI (reference sequence). The CDR3 has 12 amino acids. The CDR3: CASSYSTGRLYF. The DNA of the CDR3 is TGTGCCAGCAGTTACTCGACCGGGCGACTGTACTTC.

J is TRBJ1-5 and V is TRBV5-1, with TRBD1 as a possible D gene (5 bases). Deletions cut 0 bases from V and 1 base from J, with 11 bases between. Germline values: CDR1 SGHRS, CDR2 YFSETQ. This CDR3 comprises 16 residues. The CDR3 nucleotides are TGCGCCAGCAGCTTGGAGGGGTATCTCAGCAATCAGCCCCAGCATTTT. It specifies CASSLEGYLSNQPQHF.

This chain links TRBV29-1 with TRBJ2-2; 8 bases are a match to TRBD2. Germline V lookup: CDR1 SQVTM, CDR2 ANQGSEA. The CDR3 totals 11 residues. V trimming: 6 bases; J trimming: 8 bases; junction bases outside the gene matches: 2. The CDR3 protein is CSVGGVGELFF. DNA of the CDR3: TGCAGCGTCGGGGGGGTAGGGGAGCTGTTTTTT.

The V call is TRBV4-3, the J call TRBJ2-1, with 8 bases aligning to TRBD1. Germline loops: CDR1 LGHNA, CDR2 YSLEER. Trimming at V came to 0 bases and at J to 10 bases, leaving 14 bases not matched to a gene. This CDR3 spans 17 amino acids. CDR3 loop: CASSQDGQGACRKEQFF. CDR3 DNA sequence: TGCGCCAGCAGCCAAGATGGGCAGGGGGCTTGTCGGAAAGAGCAGTTCTTC.

The chain combines TRBV7-9 with TRBJ1-6; D not resolved. Trimming pared 7 bases from V and 8 bases from J, leaving 6 bases between. Germline V CDR1 and CDR2: SEHNR, FQNEAQ (reference sequence). The CDR3 contains 11 residues. The CDR3 sequence: CASTRDSPLHF. The CDR3 DNA sequence: TGTGCCAGCACCCGGGATTCACCCCTCCACTTT.

The genes are TRBV21-1 and TRBJ1-1; whether TRBD1, the table's D call, matches the DNA was not checked. TRBV21-1 is a recognized pseudogene. This CDR3 is built from 17 residues. The chain's CDR3 is CASSFYRGRGGNTEAFF. The CDR3 nucleotides read TGTGCCAGCAGCTTCTACAGGGGGAGAGGAGGCAACACTGAAGCTTTCTTT.

The chain employs TRBV10-1 and TRBJ1-4; 7 bases fit TRBD1. V dropped 6 bases and J dropped 6; count of bases not matched to a gene: 1. This CDR3 is built from 12 residues. Germline V CDR1 and CDR2: WNHNN, SYGVQD (reference sequence). The CDR3, as DNA: TGCGCCAGCAGCACAGGGGATGAAAAACTGTTTTTT. It yields the protein CASSTGDEKLFF.

J is TRBJ2-7 and V is TRBV5-4, with 10 bases fitting TRBD2. Trimming at V came to 4 bases and at J to 0 bases, leaving 7 bases not matched to a gene. Germline lookup yields CDR1 SGHNT and CDR2 YYREEE (reference sequence). There are 16 residues in the CDR3. CDR3 sequence reads: CASSPLAGGLSYEQYF. CDR3 nucleotide sequence: TGTGCCAGCAGCCCTTTAGCGGGGGGCCTCTCCTACGAGCAGTACTTC.

This chain connects TRBV27 to TRBJ1-1; TRBD1 might be the D (5 bases). The germline V gene has CDR1 MNHEY and CDR2 SMNVEV (reference sequence). The CDR3 sequence is 14 residues long. Trimming removed 1 base from V and 7 bases from J, with 13 bases in between. DNA for the CDR3: TGTGCCAGCAGTTTATTGGGGGGAGGGAATGAAGCTTTCTTT. Translated, it gives CASSLLGGGNEAFF.

This chain connects TRBV4-3 to TRBJ1-2; 9 bases are shared with TRBD1. After removal of 3 bases from V and 3 bases from J, the junction contained 8 bases not matched to a gene. The CDR3 is 16 residues long. Germline CDR1 LGHNA, CDR2 YSLEER. The CDR3 bases are TGCGCCAGCAGCCACCTGACAGGGGGTCAGGACTATGGCTACACCTTC. Amino acid sequence: CASSHLTGGQDYGYTF.

The V and J genes are TRBV18 and TRBJ2-7, with no clear D. The CDR3 has 16 amino acids. The V and J ends lost 3 bases and 3 bases respectively, with 18 bases between them. Germline-derived CDR1 and CDR2 are KGHSH and LQKENI. The CDR3 nucleotides read TGTGCCAGCTCACCCTCTCTACCAGATTTGAACTACGAGCAGTACTTC. Translating it yields CASSPSLPDLNYEQYF.

The V call is TRBV6-6, the J call TRBJ1-2; D is uncertain. Germline values: CDR1 MNHNY, CDR2 SVGAGI (reference sequence). CDR3 length: 13 residues. Trimming left V 5 bases short and J 8 bases short, with 15 bases between. CDR3 amino acids: CASSTRARLGYTF. CDR3 bases: TGTGCCAGCAGTACCCGGGCCCGCCTGGGCTACACCTTC.